This TCR beta chain comes out of a study of T cell clonality in common variable immunodeficiency. The method was immunoSEQ multiplex PCR; TCRdb's version includes in-frame clones alone and lacks a portion of them. Sampling found about 52,000 clones, none seen once. This clone was counted only a few times. The missing CDR3 end, 3 residues past where the read stops, is filled in from the germline J gene. The CDR3 is 13 amino acids. The germline gives CDR1 LNHDA, CDR2 SQIVND (reference sequence). This chain uses TRBV19 with TRBJ1-6; TRBD1 matches at 8 bases. Material for sequencing was peripheral blood mononuclear cells. The receptor was derived from a person between 18 and 70 years old in good health. CDR3 sequence: CASSETGVAPLHF. The sequenced CDR3 bases are TGTGCCAGTAGCGAGACAGGGGTCGCCCCC.